This TCR beta chain came from a study of cytomegalovirus exposure and HLA in healthy donors. Study details: A later analysis reported the 120 or so validation repertoires used the same platform as the approximately 700 first-cohort repertoires.

The CDR3 spans 14 residues. V was trimmed by 5 bases and J by 3 bases, leaving 11 bases between them. Germline loops: CDR1 SGHVS, CDR2 FNYEAQ. Worth noting for this clone: Its antigen remains unknown.

The 120-subject validation cohort, separate from the 666-subject first cohort, included the donors. Here immunoSEQ multiplex PCR was the method, and the copy in TCRdb shows in-frame clones only, minus some. In the table there are roughly 150,000 clones, about 96% of which are singletons. General observations from the study: Cytomegalovirus status was reportedly diagnosed by the classifier with high specificity and sensitivity. Under in vitro conditions, three CMV-associated chains were confirmed as specific for CMV antigens.

This chain connects TRBV7-6 to TRBJ1-5; possible D gene TRBD1, 5 bases. The receptor was isolated from a woman aged 18-30 years in good health and CMV-seronegative. Sequencing was carried out using PBMCs. The CDR3 is CASSPTGTNQPQHF. Here the CDR3 DNA reads TGTGCCAGCAGCCCAACAGGTACCAATCAGCCCCAGCATTTT.